The clone carrying this TCR beta chain showed up many times. The trim removed 5 bases at V and 0 bases at J, leaving 11 bases unmatched. The germline V gene has CDR1 SGHRS and CDR2 YFSETQ. The length of the CDR3 is 17 residues. This entry is derived from a study of T cells in Graves' hyperthyroidism and ophthalmopathy. Amplified regions were TCR beta CDR3 sequences from RNA transcripts. TCR CDR3 underwent first-round RT-PCR with the HTBI primer set. In TCRdb, the multiplex PCR reads were re-called with MiXCR into one record per CDR3 protein. The sample has 500,000 to 600,000 distinct CDR3 sequences, under 60% seen once; the top ten hold 19%.

This TCR was recovered from an adult woman with Graves' disease, either hyperthyroidism or ophthalmopathy (not recorded which). Sequencing used peripheral blood or thyroid tissue (not recorded which). The chain uses TRBV5-1 and TRBJ2-7; 10 nucleotides agree with TRBD2. CDR3 residues: CASRSRLAGDSSYEQYF. The CDR3 nucleotides read TGCGCCAGCAGAAGTCGGCTAGCGGGAGATTCCTCCTACGAGCAGTACTTC.